This T cell receptor (beta chain) appears in the sequencing data of a study of blood T cell repertoires in COVID-19 (dated by TCRdb to about 2020). A note on the overall study: Samples covering the acute and convalescent phases of COVID-19 were provided by collaborators in the United States, Italy and Spain. The sample metadata nearly always contained a de-identified subject ID, COVID-19 status, age in years and sex. The repertoires were released in a freely available public database intended as a resource for research on the immune response to SARS-CoV-2. HLA class I and class II types, where available, came from metadata supplied by the sample provider rather than from assay-based typing. Samples came from the ongoing ImmuneRACE study (first 160 participants) plus 1,254 subjects from 6 global collaborators. The prospective study material was composed of cDNA or gDNA derived from T cells, B-cell-depleted T cells, or PBMCs. The dataset comprised deeply sampled blood TCRbeta repertoires from subjects exposed to, actively infected with, or recovered from COVID-19. Overall study results and their limits: Clinical and demographic metadata were provided uncurated, with the amount varying by source and participant.

Each collaborating institution followed its own protocols to collect whole blood in K2EDTA tubes. For TCRbeta analysis, collaborators shipped samples in one of three forms: frozen whole blood, isolated PBMCs, or DNA extracted from either of those sample types. On this clone itself: The antigen it binds to is not known. Base-call qualities are not available, and no considerably larger clone is one nucleotide away.

TCRbeta CDR3 regions were amplified from genomic DNA using the immunoSEQ Assay, a bias-controlled multiplex PCR. The paper's data handling went like this. Within the assay, amplification of reference gene primers was used to estimate how many nucleated cells each sample contained. Sequence reads were collapsed and filtered to measure the absolute abundance of every unique TCRbeta CDR3 rearrangement. For each sample, productive Simpson clonality was calculated as the square root of Simpson's diversity index across productive rearrangements. The source is immuneACCESS, and TCRdb retained only in-frame sequences with V and J called. Part of the clones is not carried over; for the studies checked, unresolved V genes explain less than half of this, and the remainder is unexplained. V, J and clone size are taken as reported in that table, and D and trimming were inferred from the DNA itself. The sample records 150,000 to 200,000 clones, around 86% of which are singletons. The biggest ten clones account for about 3.5% of the sample.

The germline V gene gives CDR1 as KGHDR and CDR2 as SFDVKD. The CDR3 measures 21 amino acids from cysteine to phenylalanine. This entry keeps only the CDR3 DNA: 63 bases, framed from base 1. Trimming costs V 3 bases and J 0 bases, and their ends lie 28 bases apart. The sample consisted of peripheral blood. The V and J segments used are TRBV24-1 and TRBJ1-2, with no confident D gene call. The clonotype comes from a man between 65 and 85 years old with acute or convalescent COVID-19. The DNA sequence is given as TGTGCCACCAGTGATCTCTCTTACGACGGGTCCCACCCCTTACCTAACTATGGCTACACCTTC. This yields the protein CATSDLSYDGSHPLPNYGYTF.